The 13 T cell receptor beta chains below were found in one sample sequenced in a study of T cell responses to AZD1222 COVID-19 vaccine. Some clones are missing from TCRdb's copy, which holds only in-frame ones; the method was immunoSEQ multiplex PCR. The sample yields some 150,000 clones, approximately 89% seen once. The sample consisted of peripheral blood, taken on day 0 of AZD1222 vaccination. All receptors come from an adult in good health.

V and J are TRBV6-5 and TRBJ1-1; 10 bases line up with TRBD1. This CDR3 has 15 residues. V was clipped by 8 bases and J by 3 bases; unmatched bases: 9. Germline-derived CDR1 and CDR2 are MNHEY and SVGAGI. The CDR3 DNA follows: TGTGCCAGCGGGCCCGGGACAGGGGTGTACACTGAAGCTTTCTTT. It specifies CASGPGTGVYTEAFF.

CDR3 protein: CASSHLVDFGGGYTF. The CDR3 nucleotides read TGTGCCAGCAGCCACCTCGTCGATTTCGGCGGTGGCTACACCTTC. The rearrangement joins TRBV3-1 (or the pseudogene TRBV3-2) to TRBJ1-2; D gene ambiguous. The CDR3 extends over 15 amino acids. V was shortened by 3 bases and J by 7 bases, with 18 bases between the two germline ends. The germline gives CDR1 LGHDT, CDR2 YNNKEL (reference sequence).

In this sample, this clone turned up many times. The rearrangement links TRBV25-1 to TRBJ2-5, with D possibly TRBD1 on 5 matching bases. V was clipped by 7 bases and J by 0 bases, with 12 bases between them. This CDR3 has 14 residues. The germline gives CDR1 MGHDK, CDR2 SYGVNS. As DNA, the CDR3 is TGTGCCAGCACCCCCAACAGGCACCAAGAGACCCAGTACTTC. Amino acids: CASTPNRHQETQYF.

The chain carries TRBV28 and TRBJ2-1; TRBD2 agrees at 9 bases. J gave up 10 bases and V 2 bases, and 12 bases lay outside the gene matches. Germline V CDR1 and CDR2: MDHEN, SYDVKM. The CDR3 is made up of 16 amino acids. The CDR3 reads CASSLRLAVRGREQFF. The CDR3 DNA sequence: TGTGCCAGCAGTTTAAGACTAGCGGTCCGAGGGAGGGAGCAGTTCTTC. The whole variable domain, filled in from reference TRBV28 and TRBJ2-1, reads DVKVTQSSRYLVKRTGEKVFLECVQDMDHENMFWYRQDPGLGLRLIYFSYDVKMKEKGDIPEGYSVSREKKERFSLILESASTNQTSMYLCASSLRLAVRGREQFFGPGTRLTVL.

The chain has TRBV28 and TRBJ2-5; weak D call: TRBD1 (6 bases). The CDR3 has 16 amino acids. Germline CDR1 MDHEN, CDR2 SYDVKM. V lost 3 bases and J lost 4, with 18 bases in between. The CDR3 DNA reads TGTGCCAGCAGTTTTCGGGGCAGGGGCTGGGTAGAGACCCAGTACTTC. Protein product: CASSFRGRGWVETQYF. The complete variable domain, with remaining parts taken from reference TRBV28 and TRBJ2-5, reads DVKVTQSSRYLVKRTGEKVFLECVQDMDHENMFWYRQDPGLGLRLIYFSYDVKMKEKGDIPEGYSVSREKKERFSLILESASTNQTSMYLCASSFRGRGWVETQYFGPGTRLLVL.

In the case of this clone: This sample includes further DNA sequences coding for the same CDR3. The chain is built from TRBV18 and TRBJ1-1; D is undetermined. The CDR3 extends over 13 amino acids. CDR1 is KGHSH and CDR2 is LQKENI in the germline V gene. The ends were cut back, 1 base at V and 1 base at J, with 4 bases in the middle. In nucleotides, the CDR3 is TGTGCCAGCTCACCACGACAGAACACTGAAGCTTTCTTT. Translated: CASSPRQNTEAFF.

This chain joins TRBV6-2 or TRBV6-3 and TRBJ2-7; 7 positions agree with TRBD2. V dropped 1 base and J dropped 9; count of bases not matched to a gene: 3. Per the germline V gene, CDR1 is MNHEY and CDR2 is SVGEGT. The CDR3 has 12 residues. The CDR3 DNA reads TGTGCCAGCAGTTACTATCCGGGAGGGCAGTACTTC. This encodes CASSYYPGGQYF.

This clone was picked up a small number of times. The chain links TRBV5-6 to TRBJ1-1; 7 bases map to TRBD1. The germline V gene has CDR1 SGHDT and CDR2 YYEEEE. J was trimmed by 3 bases and V by 4 bases; bases with no gene match: 3. This CDR3 comprises 13 residues. CDR3 in amino acids: CASSPTGYTEAFF. CDR3 sequence (DNA): TGTGCCAGCAGCCCGACAGGGTACACTGAAGCTTTCTTT. Based on the CDR3 plus reference TRBV5-6 and TRBJ1-1, the full variable domain is DAGVTQSPTHLIKTRGQQVTLRCSPKSGHDTVSWYQQALGQGPQFIFQYYEEEERQRGNFPDRFSGHQFPNYSSELNVNALLLGDSALYLCASSPTGYTEAFFGQGTRLTVV.

This sequence joins TRBV6-5 and TRBJ1-5, with a tentative D call TRBD1 (5 bases). The CDR3 has 13 amino acids. From germline, CDR1 is MNHEY and CDR2 SVGAGI. V lost 7 bases to trimming and J lost 7 bases, with 14 bases between them. The CDR3 sequence is CASKGTGGQPQHF. CDR3 in DNA: TGTGCCAGCAAAGGGACGGGGGGACAGCCCCAGCATTTT.

In its sample, this clone was seen once. The chain recombines TRBV4-2 with TRBJ2-3; D might be TRBD2 (5 bases). Germline CDR1 and CDR2: LGHNA and YNFKEQ. This CDR3 region has 15 residues. Trimming took 0 bases from V and 5 from J, leaving 12 bases between them. The CDR3 region is CASSQDAGDGDTQYF. The CDR3 nucleotides read TGTGCCAGCAGCCAAGATGCCGGGGATGGAGATACGCAGTATTTT.

This chain connects TRBV4-3 to TRBJ1-1; D is unresolved. CDR3 length: 13 residues. Trimming removed 4 bases at V and 6 bases at J, with 12 bases between. CDR1 is LGHNA, CDR2 YSLEER, per germline. CDR3 region: CASSLGPRAEAFF. Here the CDR3 DNA reads TGCGCCAGCAGCCTGGGCCCGCGGGCTGAAGCTTTCTTT.

The CDR3 sequence: CAISPGTDRGELFF. As DNA, the CDR3 is TGTGCCATCAGCCCCGGGACCGACCGCGGGGAGCTGTTTTTT. The gene calls are TRBV10-3 and TRBJ2-2; D is tentatively TRBD1 or TRBD2 (5 bases each). Germline CDR1 reads ENHRY; CDR2 reads SYGVKD. The CDR3 is 14 residues long. V was shortened by 6 bases and J by 7 bases, with 15 bases between the two germline ends.

The chain links TRBV7-9 to TRBJ2-3; D call uncertain. V dropped 6 bases and J dropped 1 base, with 17 bases sitting between them. The CDR3 is 16 amino acids. Germline CDR1 is SEHNR and CDR2 is FQNEAQ (reference sequence). The CDR3 protein is CASSRWASVGTDTQYF. CDR3 nucleotides: TGTGCCAGCAGTAGATGGGCGTCTGTAGGCACAGATACGCAGTATTTT.